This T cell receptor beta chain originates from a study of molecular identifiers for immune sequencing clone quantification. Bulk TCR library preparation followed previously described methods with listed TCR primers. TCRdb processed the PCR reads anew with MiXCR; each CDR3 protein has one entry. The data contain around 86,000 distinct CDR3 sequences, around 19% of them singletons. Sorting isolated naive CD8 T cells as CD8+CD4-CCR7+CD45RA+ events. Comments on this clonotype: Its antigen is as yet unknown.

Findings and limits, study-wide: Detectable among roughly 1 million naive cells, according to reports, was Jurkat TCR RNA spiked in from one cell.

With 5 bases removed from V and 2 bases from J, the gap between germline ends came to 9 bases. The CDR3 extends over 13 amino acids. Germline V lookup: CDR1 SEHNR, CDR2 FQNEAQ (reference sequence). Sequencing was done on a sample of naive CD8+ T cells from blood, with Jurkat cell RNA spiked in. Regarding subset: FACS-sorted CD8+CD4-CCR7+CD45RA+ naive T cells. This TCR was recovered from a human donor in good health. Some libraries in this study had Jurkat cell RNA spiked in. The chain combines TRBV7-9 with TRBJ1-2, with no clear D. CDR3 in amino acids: CASSHRENYGYTF. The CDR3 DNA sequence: TGTGCCAGCAGCCACCGGGAGAACTATGGCTACACCTTC.